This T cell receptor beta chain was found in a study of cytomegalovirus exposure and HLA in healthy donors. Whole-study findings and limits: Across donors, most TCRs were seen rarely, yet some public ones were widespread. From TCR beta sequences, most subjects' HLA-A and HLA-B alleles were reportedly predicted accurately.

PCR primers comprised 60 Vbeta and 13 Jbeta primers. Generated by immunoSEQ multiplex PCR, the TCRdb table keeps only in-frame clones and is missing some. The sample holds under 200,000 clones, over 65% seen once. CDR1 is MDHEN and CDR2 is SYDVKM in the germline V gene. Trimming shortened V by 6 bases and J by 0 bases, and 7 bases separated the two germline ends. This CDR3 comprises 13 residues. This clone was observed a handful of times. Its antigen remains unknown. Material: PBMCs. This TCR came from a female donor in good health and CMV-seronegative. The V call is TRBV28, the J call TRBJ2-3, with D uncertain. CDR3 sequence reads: CASREPSTDTQYF. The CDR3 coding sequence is TGTGCCAGCAGGGAGCCGAGCACAGATACGCAGTATTTT.